This T cell receptor (beta chain) was identified during a study of blood T cell repertoires in COVID-19 (dated by TCRdb to the early 2020s). Regarding the complete study: The collaborator samples originated in the United States, Italy and Spain and spanned the acute and convalescent phases of COVID-19. The prospective study material was composed of cDNA or gDNA derived from T cells, B-cell-depleted T cells, or PBMCs. Deeply sampled blood TCRbeta repertoires from subjects exposed to, actively infected with, or recovered from COVID-19 were included in the dataset. The repertoires were released in a freely available public database intended as a resource for research on the immune response to SARS-CoV-2. Samples were obtained from the ongoing ImmuneRACE study (first 160 participants) and from some 1,300 subjects provided by 6 global collaborators. Nearly every sample came with metadata listing a de-identified subject ID, COVID-19 status, age in years and sex. Where available, HLA class I and class II types were obtained from metadata supplied by the sample provider rather than from assay-based typing. The research as a whole found: How much clinical and demographic metadata was included differed by source and by participant, and the metadata was provided uncurated.

Collaborating institutions collected whole blood in K2EDTA tubes following their own protocols. For TCRbeta analysis, collaborator samples were shipped as frozen whole blood, as isolated PBMCs, or as DNA extracted from either sample type. TCRbeta CDR3 regions were amplified from genomic DNA using the immunoSEQ Assay, a bias-controlled multiplex PCR. As for the original processing: The number of nucleated cells in each sample was estimated from the amplification of reference gene primers within the assay. To quantify the absolute abundance of each unique TCRbeta CDR3 rearrangement, sequence reads were collapsed and filtered. For each sample, productive Simpson clonality was calculated as the square root of Simpson's diversity index across productive rearrangements. TCRdb obtained this table from immuneACCESS and retained in-frame rearrangements with V and J assigned. These tables miss some clones; where compared with another copy, unresolved V genes account for less than half of the shortfall, and the remainder is unexplained. Clonal size and the V and J genes are those of that table, whereas D and trimming came from the DNA. Across this sample there are some 30,000 clones, with approximately 84% seen only once. 8.5% to 10% of the sample is held by the ten biggest clonotypes.

As for this clone: Its recognized antigen is unknown. Per-base qualities were not stored, and no clone one base away is much larger.

A distance of 26 bases separates the germline ends of V and J, which lose 5 bases and 10 bases respectively. CDR1 and CDR2 are drawn from the germline V gene (reference sequence): LNHDA, SQIVND. The CDR3 covers 16 residues, taking in both the cysteine and the phenylalanine. The retained sequence is limited to the CDR3, 48 bases, with the frame set at the first base. The sequencing input was peripheral blood. This TCR was sampled from a man of 80 years or more with active COVID-19. In this chain, TRBV19 is recombined with TRBJ1-2, and possibly TRBD1, on 6 matching bases. The DNA is as follows: TGTGCCAGTAGTTCGGGGGGGGCAGGTCAGCATCGCGACTACACCTTC. This sequence encodes CASSSGGAGQHRDYTF.